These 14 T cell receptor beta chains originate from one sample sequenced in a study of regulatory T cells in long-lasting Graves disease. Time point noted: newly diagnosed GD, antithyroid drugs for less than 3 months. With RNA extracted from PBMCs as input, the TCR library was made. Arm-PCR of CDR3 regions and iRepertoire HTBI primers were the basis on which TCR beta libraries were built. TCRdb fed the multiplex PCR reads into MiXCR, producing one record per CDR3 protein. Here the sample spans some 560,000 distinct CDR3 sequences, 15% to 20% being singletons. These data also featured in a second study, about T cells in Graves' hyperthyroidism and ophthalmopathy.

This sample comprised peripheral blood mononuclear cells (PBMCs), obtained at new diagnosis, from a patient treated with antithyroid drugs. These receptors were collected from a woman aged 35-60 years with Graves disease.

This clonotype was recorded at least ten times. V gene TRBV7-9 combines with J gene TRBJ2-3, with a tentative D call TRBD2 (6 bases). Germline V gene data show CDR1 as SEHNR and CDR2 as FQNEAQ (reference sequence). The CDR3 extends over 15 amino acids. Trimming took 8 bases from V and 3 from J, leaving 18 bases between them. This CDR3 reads CASRSLGSGTDTQYF. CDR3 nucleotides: TGTGCCAGCCGATCGCTCGGGAGTGGAACAGATACGCAGTATTTT.

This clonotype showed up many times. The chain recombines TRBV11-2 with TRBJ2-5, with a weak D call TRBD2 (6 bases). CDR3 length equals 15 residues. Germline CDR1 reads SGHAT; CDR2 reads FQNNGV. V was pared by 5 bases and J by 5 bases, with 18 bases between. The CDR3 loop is CASSPSSGAGETQYF. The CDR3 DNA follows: TGTGCCAGCAGCCCTTCCAGTGGGGCGGGGGAGACCCAGTACTTC.

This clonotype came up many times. CDR3 sequence (DNA): TGTGCCAGCAGTGAAGCGGTGGGACATCGAGCTTTCTTT. It codes for CASSEAVGHRAFF. The J gene is TRBJ1-1, the V gene TRBV2; D may be TRBD1 (6 bases). Germline values: CDR1 SNHLY, CDR2 FYNNEI. CDR3 length: 13 residues. The germline V and J ends were trimmed by 0 bases and 10 bases, with 12 bases remaining between them.

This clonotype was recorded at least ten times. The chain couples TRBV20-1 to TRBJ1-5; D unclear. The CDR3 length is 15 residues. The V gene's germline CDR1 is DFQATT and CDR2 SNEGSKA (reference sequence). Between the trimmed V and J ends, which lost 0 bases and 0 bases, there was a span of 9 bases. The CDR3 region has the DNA TGCAGTGCTAGAGAGTCACAGATTAGCAATCAGCCCCAGCATTTT. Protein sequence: CSARESQISNQPQHF.

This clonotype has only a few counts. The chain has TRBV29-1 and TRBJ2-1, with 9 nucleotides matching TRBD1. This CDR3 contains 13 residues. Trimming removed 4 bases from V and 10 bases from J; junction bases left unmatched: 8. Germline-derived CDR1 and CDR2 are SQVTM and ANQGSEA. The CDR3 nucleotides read TGCAGCGTTGTAGACGACAGGGGGACCGAGCAGTTCTTC. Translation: CSVVDDRGTEQFF.

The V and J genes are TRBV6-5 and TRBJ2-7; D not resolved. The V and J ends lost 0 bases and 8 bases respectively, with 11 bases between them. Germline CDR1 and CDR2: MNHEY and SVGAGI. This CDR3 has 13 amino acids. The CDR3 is CASSYSSSGKQYF. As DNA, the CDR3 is TGTGCCAGCAGTTACTCGTCATCAGGAAAGCAGTACTTC.

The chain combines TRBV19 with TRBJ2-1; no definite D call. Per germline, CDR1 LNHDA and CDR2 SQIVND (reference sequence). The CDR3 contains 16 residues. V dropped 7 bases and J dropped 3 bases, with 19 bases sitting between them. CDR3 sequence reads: CASNVGSLYDYNEQFF. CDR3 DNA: TGTGCCAGTAATGTCGGTTCCCTGTATGACTACAATGAGCAGTTCTTC.

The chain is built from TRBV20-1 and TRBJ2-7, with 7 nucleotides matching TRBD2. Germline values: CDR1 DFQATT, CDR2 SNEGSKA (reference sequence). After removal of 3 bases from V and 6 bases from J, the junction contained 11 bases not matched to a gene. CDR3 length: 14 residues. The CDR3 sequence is CSASPSSGEVEQYF. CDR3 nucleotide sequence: TGCAGTGCTAGCCCCTCGAGCGGGGAGGTCGAGCAGTACTTC.

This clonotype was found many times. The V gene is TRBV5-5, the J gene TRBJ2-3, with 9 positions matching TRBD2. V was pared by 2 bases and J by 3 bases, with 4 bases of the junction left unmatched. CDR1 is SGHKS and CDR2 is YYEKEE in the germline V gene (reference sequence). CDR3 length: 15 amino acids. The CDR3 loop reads CASSFGTSSTDTQYF. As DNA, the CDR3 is TGTGCCAGCAGCTTTGGGACTAGCAGTACAGATACGCAGTATTTT.

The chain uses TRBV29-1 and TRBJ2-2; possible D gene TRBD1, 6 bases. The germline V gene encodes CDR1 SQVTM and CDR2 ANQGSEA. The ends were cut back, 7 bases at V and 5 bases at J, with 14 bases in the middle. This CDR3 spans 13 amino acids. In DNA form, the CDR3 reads TGCAGCGGAGCAGGGGCGTTAACCGGGGAGCTGTTTTTT. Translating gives CSGAGALTGELFF.

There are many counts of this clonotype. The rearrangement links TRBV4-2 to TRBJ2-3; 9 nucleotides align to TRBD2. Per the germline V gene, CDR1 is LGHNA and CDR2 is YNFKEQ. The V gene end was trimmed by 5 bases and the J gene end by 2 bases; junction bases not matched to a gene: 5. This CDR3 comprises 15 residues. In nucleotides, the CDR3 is TGTGCCAGCAGCTTAGCGGGGGCTAACACAGATACGCAGTATTTT. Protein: CASSLAGANTDTQYF.

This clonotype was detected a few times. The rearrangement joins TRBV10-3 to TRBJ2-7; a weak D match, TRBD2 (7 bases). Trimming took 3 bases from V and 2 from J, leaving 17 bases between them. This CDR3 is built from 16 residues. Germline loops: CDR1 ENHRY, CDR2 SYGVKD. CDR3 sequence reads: CAISDSVRGGTYEQYF. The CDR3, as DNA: TGTGCCATCAGTGACTCGGTGAGGGGGGGGACCTACGAGCAGTACTTC.

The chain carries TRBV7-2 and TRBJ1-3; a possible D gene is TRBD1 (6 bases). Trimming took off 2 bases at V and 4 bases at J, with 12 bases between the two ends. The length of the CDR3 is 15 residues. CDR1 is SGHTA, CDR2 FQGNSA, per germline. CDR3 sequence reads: CASSLSPQGGNTIYF. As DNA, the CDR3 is TGTGCCAGCAGCTTATCTCCCCAGGGGGGAAACACCATATATTTT. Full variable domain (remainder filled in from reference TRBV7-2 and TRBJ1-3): GAGVSQSPSNKVTEKGKDVELRCDPISGHTALYWYRQSLGQGLEFLIYFQGNSAPDKSGLPSDRFSAERTGGSVSTLTIQRTQQEDSAVYLCASSLSPQGGNTIYFGEGSWLTVV.

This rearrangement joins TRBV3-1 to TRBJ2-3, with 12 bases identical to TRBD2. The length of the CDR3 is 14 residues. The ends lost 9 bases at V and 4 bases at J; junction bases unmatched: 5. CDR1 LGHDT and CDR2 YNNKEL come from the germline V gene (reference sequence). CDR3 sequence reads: CASATSGGSDTQYF. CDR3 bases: TGTGCCAGTGCCACTAGCGGGGGGTCAGATACGCAGTATTTT.